This T cell receptor (beta chain) was recorded in a study of T cells in Graves' hyperthyroidism and ophthalmopathy. Whole-study context: Any treatment followed the collection of peripheral blood at initial diagnosis.

This clonotype was detected ten times or more. Its specificity is not known. Overall study results and limits: Separation of ophthalmopathy from stable hyperthyroidism was achieved by a 13 V-J model. Most thyroid clonotypes expanded above 0.001 appeared in blood too.

TCR beta CDR3 regions were amplified from RNA transcripts. The TCR CDR3 was amplified in a first-round RT-PCR using the HTBI primer set. TCRdb re-called the multiplex PCR reads with MiXCR, one entry per CDR3 protein. The top ten clones hold approximately 30% of a sample with around 300,000 distinct CDR3 sequences, less than 30% of them seen once. The V end lost 6 bases, the J end lost 2 bases, and 25 bases lay between the germline ends. This CDR3 spans 18 amino acids. Germline V gives CDR1 SQVTM, CDR2 ANQGSEA. Diagnostic assessment was based on clinical symptoms, serum thyroxine and TRAb, thyroid ultrasound and orbital computed tomography.

The receptor comes from a man aged 35 to 55 with Graves' hyperthyroidism that later progressed to Graves' ophthalmopathy. Sequencing was carried out using blood. The rearrangement links TRBV29-1 to TRBJ2-2; D tentatively fits TRBD1 or TRBD2 (5 bases each). The CDR3 region is CSVRLMAGTNLNTGELFF. For the CDR3, the DNA is TGCAGCGTGAGATTGATGGCCGGGACCAACCTTAACACCGGGGAGCTGTTTTTT.